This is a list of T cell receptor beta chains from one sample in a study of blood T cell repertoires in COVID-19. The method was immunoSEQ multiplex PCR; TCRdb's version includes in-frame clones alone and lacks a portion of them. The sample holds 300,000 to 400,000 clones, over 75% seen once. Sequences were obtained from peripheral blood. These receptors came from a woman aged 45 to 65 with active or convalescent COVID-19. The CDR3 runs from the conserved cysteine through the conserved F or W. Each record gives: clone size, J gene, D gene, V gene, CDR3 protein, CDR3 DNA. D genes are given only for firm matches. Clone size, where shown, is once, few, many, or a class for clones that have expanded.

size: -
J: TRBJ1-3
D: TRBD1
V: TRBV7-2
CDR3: CASSLDSPGTGYSGNTIYF
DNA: TGTGCCAGCAGCTTAGATTCCCCTGGGACAGGATACTCTGGAAACACCATATATTTT

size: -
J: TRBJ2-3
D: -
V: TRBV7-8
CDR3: CASSLSDTQYF
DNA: TGTGCCAGCAGCTTATCTGATACGCAGTATTTT

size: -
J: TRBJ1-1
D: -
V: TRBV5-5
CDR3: CASSFGGQVEAFF
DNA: TGTGCCAGCAGCTTCGGGGGGCAGGTTGAAGCTTTCTTT

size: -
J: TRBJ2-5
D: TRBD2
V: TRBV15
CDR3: CATSRGLAGGARETQYF
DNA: TGTGCCACCAGCAGAGGACTAGCGGGGGGCGCCAGGGAGACCCAGTACTTC

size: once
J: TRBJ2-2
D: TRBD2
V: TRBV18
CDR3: CASSRDYLTGELFF
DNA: TGTGCCAGCTCAAGGGACTATTTAACCGGGGAGCTGTTTTTT

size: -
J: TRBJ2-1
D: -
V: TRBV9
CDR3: CASSVSRSDSSYNEQFF
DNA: TGTGCCAGCAGCGTAAGTCGGTCGGACAGCTCCTACAATGAGCAGTTCTTC

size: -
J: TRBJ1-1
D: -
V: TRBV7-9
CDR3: CASSLVVWARNTEAFF
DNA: TGTGCCAGCAGCTTAGTAGTCTGGGCCAGGAACACTGAAGCTTTCTTT

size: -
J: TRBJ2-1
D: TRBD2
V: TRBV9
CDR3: CASGTSGAHNEQFF
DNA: TGTGCCAGCGGGACTAGCGGGGCGCACAATGAGCAGTTCTTC

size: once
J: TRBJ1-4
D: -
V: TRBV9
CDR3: CASSPPANEKLFF
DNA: TGTGCCAGCAGCCCCCCGGCTAATGAAAAACTGTTTTTT

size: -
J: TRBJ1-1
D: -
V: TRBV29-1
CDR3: CSVATGTNTEAFF
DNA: TGCAGCGTTGCCACAGGAACGAACACTGAAGCTTTCTTT

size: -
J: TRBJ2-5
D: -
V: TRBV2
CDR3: CASSELGGGSFQETQYF
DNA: TGTGCCAGCAGTGAATTAGGGGGGGGTTCCTTCCAAGAGACCCAGTACTTC

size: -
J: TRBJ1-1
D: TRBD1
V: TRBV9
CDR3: CASSRQGNTEAFF
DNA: TGTGCCAGCAGCCGACAGGGGAACACTGAAGCTTTCTTT

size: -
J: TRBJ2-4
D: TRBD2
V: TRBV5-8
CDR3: CASSLGRQPGGKNIQYF
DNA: TGTGCCAGCAGCTTGGGACGTCAACCGGGGGGGAAAAACATTCAGTACTTC

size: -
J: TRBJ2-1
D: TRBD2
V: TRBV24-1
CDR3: CATSDQVAGGTYNEQFF
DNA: TGTGCCACCAGTGATCAGGTAGCGGGAGGCACCTACAATGAGCAGTTCTTC

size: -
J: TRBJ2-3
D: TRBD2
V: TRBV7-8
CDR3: CASSLPGGGDTQYF
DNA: TGTGCCAGCAGTTTACCGGGAGGGGGGGATACGCAGTATTTT